This T cell receptor beta chain emerged from a study of CD8+ T cells in alopecia areata. Overall study context: Patients remained on tofacitinib for 6 to 18 months and then went 6 months without it.

The authors extracted RNA and reverse transcribed it into cDNA as the sequencing template. This table comes from immunoSEQ multiplex PCR, and its TCRdb copy is limited to in-frame clones, with some not included. Here the sample spans approximately 54,000 clones, about 96% being singletons. This clone was seen a few times. This clonotype was obtained from a human donor with alopecia areata. Sequenced material: CD8+ T cells sorted from blood, taken at week 0.

CDR3 sequence reads: CASSKSPGANYEQYF. CDR3 nucleotides: TGTGCCAGCAGTAAGTCTCCGGGGGCCAACTACGAGCAGTACTTC. The rearrangement uses TRBV6-5 and TRBJ2-7; the D gene could be TRBD1 or TRBD2 (6 bases each). The CDR3 loop spans 15 amino acids. The germline gives CDR1 MNHEY, CDR2 SVGAGI. Trimming stripped 5 bases from V and 3 bases from J, with 17 bases between.